Sequencing of this TCR beta chain was carried out in a study of blood T cell repertoires in COVID-19. Background on the study: Researchers got acute and convalescent COVID-19 samples from the United States, Italy and Spain. T cells, B-cell-depleted T cells, or PBMCs provided the cDNA or gDNA that served as material.

V lost 0 bases and J lost 4, with 9 bases in between. Germline CDR1 reads LNHDA; CDR2 reads SQIVND (reference sequence). The CDR3 covers 14 residues. Original handling: Estimation of nucleated cell counts was performed using reference gene primer amplification. Using immunoSEQ multiplex PCR, the repertoire was profiled, and TCRdb retains in-frame clones only, with some absent. That table is the source of V, J and clone size, and D and trimming were worked out from the DNA. Of over 200,000 clones listed, roughly 87% are singletons. In this sample, this clone turned up a few times. This clonotype originated in a woman in her twenties or thirties with acute or convalescent COVID-19. This chain connects TRBV19 to TRBJ1-1; D unclear. Sequencing used peripheral blood. In DNA, the CDR3 is TGTGCCAGTAGTATAGATTACGGTGGCACTGAAGCTTTCTTT. This gives the protein CASSIDYGGTEAFF.